This TCR beta chain came from a study of cytomegalovirus exposure and HLA in healthy donors. PCR was performed using 60 Vbeta and 13 Jbeta primers. Methods used by the authors: Later work found 74 million or so unique TCR beta chains, with roughly 11 million shared. Assay: immunoSEQ multiplex PCR; the TCRdb copy retains only in-frame clones and omits some. Clonal size and the V and J genes are those of that table, whereas D and trimming came from the DNA. This listing includes over 45,000 clones. The ends lost 5 bases at V and 5 bases at J; junction bases unmatched: 8. The germline CDR1 and CDR2 sequences are MNHNS and SASEGT. The CDR3 consists of 17 residues.

The receptor was isolated from a woman aged 18-29 years in good health and CMV-seronegative. Sequenced input: PBMCs. The chain is built from TRBV6-1 and TRBJ2-5, with 16 positions matching TRBD2. The CDR3 DNA reads TGTGCCAGCAGTAAAGGGACTAGCGGGGGGGCTGGGGAGACCCAGTACTTC. Translated: CASSKGTSGGAGETQYF.